This TCR beta chain was recorded in a study of cytomegalovirus exposure and HLA in healthy donors (dated by TCRdb to 2016 to 2017). Background on the whole study: According to an earlier analysis of around 600 of the donors, roughly 180 million T cells yielded some 120 million unique TCR beta sequences and about 300 Gb of sequence data. An early release covering over 500 HLA-typed donors comprised 250 to 350 gigabases of sequencing data and around 80 million unique TCR sequences. Of the 350 to 450 genotyped donors, 65% to 90% were placed in the genetic ancestry cluster associated with self-reported Caucasian donors. The study aimed to test whether signatures of past pathogen exposure could be identified by cataloging public T cell receptors. The study profiled the T cell repertoires of 550 to 700 subjects by immunosequencing and related them to cytomegalovirus serostatus. In addition to the first cohort of around 670 subjects, a separate validation cohort of 100 to 150 different subjects was used. High-throughput TCR immunosequencing, statistical association of individual TCRs with disease status, and machine learning were combined to predict cytomegalovirus infection status. In a later analysis, previously published TCR beta repertoires from some 640 donors were re-analyzed and high-resolution HLA genotyping was added so that TCR occurrence patterns could be studied. Rather than using new phenotypic data, the later analysis identified candidate immune exposures from TCR beta sequences and from how often those sequences occurred across donors. An earlier analysis of approximately 580 of the donors used high-throughput TCR beta sequencing to judge whether each TCR beta V gene segment behaved as functional or pseudogenic. Donor age, sex, ethnicity and CMV serostatus were compiled together with the repertoire data. In a later genetic analysis, genome-wide SNP genotypes for about three fifths of the roughly 670 donors were used, and that subset was treated as a discovery cohort. Every discovery cohort repertoire had been produced on one sequencing platform. HLA typing covered class I and class II loci at four-digit resolution. Typing coverage differed by locus: A, B, C, DRB1 and DQB1 were typed in about 620-630 donors, DQA1 in about 500, DPA1 in 606, and DPB1 in just under 490. About five DR-DQ haplotypes were treated as single units for association and clustering because of strong linkage in the cohort. Across 398 genotyped donors of the cohort, an average of about 200,000 unique TCR beta nucleotide sequences per donor were sequenced, and roughly 17% of those sequences were non-productive.

The cohort comprised fewer than 750 healthy bone marrow donors. At the time of sampling, every cohort member was nominally healthy, though immune exposures that went unrecorded were likely present. The donor tested CMV seronegative and was one of the 352 seronegative cohort members. Each donor provided a peripheral blood sample, and peripheral blood mononuclear cells were used for TCR beta sequencing. Genomic DNA was extracted from the blood cell samples with the Qiagen DNeasy Blood Extraction Kit. A word on this clone: The clone's antigen remains unknown. No base-level quality is on record; no much larger clone is a single base apart.

The junction carries 17 bases between V and J, which are trimmed by 4 bases and 7 bases respectively. Reading from cysteine to phenylalanine, the CDR3 counts 16 amino acids. The read is trimmed to its CDR3 DNA, 48 bases read in frame from base 1. Sequences MNHEY (CDR1) and SVGAGI (CDR2) are obtained from the germline V gene. Results and caveats for the whole study, not just this receptor: Compared with equally common non-associated chains, HLA-associated TCR beta chains in a later analysis were more clonally expanded and had lower generation probabilities. Linkage disequilibrium might explain the correlated functional status among segregating V segments, but an unknown experimental factor could not be ruled out. The cohort was sequenced for TCR beta chains only, and without alpha or paired-chain data the features that could be detected were limited. A cluster of highly shared sequence variants was judged likely to represent a technical artifact of the sequencing pipeline. While some public TCRs were present in many individuals, most TCR sequences turned up only very rarely across donors. In a later genetic analysis, fewer N-insertions in productive TCRs were reported among donors in an Asian-associated ancestry cluster than the 666-donor mean. Because HLA typing was missing for some donors at each locus, association tests included only the typed subset. A further reported finding was that TCR beta sequences accurately predicted the HLA-A and HLA-B alleles for most subjects in the first cohort. In a later genetic analysis, a missense DCLRE1C variant was associated with V-gene and J-gene trimming of TCR beta chains, and the association was replicated in an independent cohort. The classifier was reported to diagnose cytomegalovirus status with high specificity and sensitivity in both the original cohort and the validation cohort. Specific HLA alleles were associated with over 15,000 TCR beta sequences at a false discovery rate of 0.05 in a later analysis. In vitro tests confirmed that a few of the cytomegalovirus-associated TCR beta chains recognize cytomegalovirus antigens. CMV serostatus was the only immune exposure information available for the cohort. Because counts were too low, roughly 16 rarely observed V segments, including chromosome 9 orphons, were excluded from the earlier analysis of roughly 580 of the donors. The 87-base-pair reads could not distinguish some IMGT-functional V segments, including TRBV6-2 and TRBV6-3, so those segments were excluded. In a later analysis, TCR association rates were found to vary across HLA loci, with the most associated TCRs seen for DRB1 alleles and the fewest for HLA-C alleles. In a later analysis, most CMV-associated TCR beta chains were found to appear HLA-restricted, with HLA associations seemingly driven largely by CMV exposure. Strong co-occurrence of HLA alleles, especially DR and DQ, made assigning TCR associations to individual alleles difficult. A later analysis reported that several top co-occurrence clusters appeared linked to parvovirus B19, influenza, CMV and Epstein-Barr virus. The presence/absence analyses assumed that sequencing depth was roughly uniform across donors, and that assumption may not be true. The authors suggested that the approach could potentially be generalized to other disease states and immunological phenotypes. The study listed 150 to 200 TCR beta chains as associated with cytomegalovirus. In an earlier analysis of 500 to 650 of the donors, most TCR beta V segments appeared in productive rearrangements about 90% or about 30% of the time, broadly matching IMGT annotations.

The library came from the immunoSEQ multiplex PCR assay. A mixture of 60 forward primers for TCR Vbeta segments and 13 reverse primers for TCR Jbeta segments was used in the multiplex PCR. A multiplex PCR assay on genomic DNA amplified the CDR3 region of rearranged TCR beta genes. On the Illumina HiSeq System, the amplified TCR beta libraries were sequenced as 87-base-pair reads. Per the authors' processing: Across the roughly 700 repertoires, a later analysis counted 78 million or so unique TCR beta chains, some 11 million of which were shared by at least two donors. Raw reads were error-corrected and collapsed into unique sequences with a nearest-neighbor algorithm that merged closely related sequences to remove PCR and sequencing errors. Alignment of CDR3 sequences to IMGT reference sequences was used to assign V, D and J gene segments. Each retained sequence needed at least a six-nucleotide match to both a V gene segment and a J gene segment. Rearrangements were classified as productive when the CDR3 lacked stop codons and remained in frame with V and J, and all other rearrangements were classified as non-productive. Following IMGT convention, CDR3 was defined as the stretch from the second conserved V-encoded cysteine up to the conserved J-encoded phenylalanine. The earlier analysis of about 570 of the donors excluded any sequence lacking an unambiguous match to a single V gene segment. An earlier analysis of over 450 of the donors classified V segments as functional when productive rearrangements were above 56.7% and as segregating when the standard deviation between donors was above 5%. A statistical classification framework was built to diagnose cytomegalovirus status from the catalog of TCR beta chain sequences. In a later analysis, TCR nucleotide sequences were compared against IMGT/GENE-DB human TR gene sequences so that V and J genes could be assigned. A later analysis assigned CDR3 sequences and most-parsimonious VDJ recombination scenarios with the TCRdist pipeline. A later analysis defined each TCR beta chain by its CDR3 amino acid sequence plus V-gene family, and excluded reads lacking a unique V-gene family. A later analysis removed 592 highly shared, low-generation-probability nucleotide sequences to deal with suspected cross-contamination and a sequencing artifact. For each public chain, a later analysis derived a clonal expansion index from normalized ranks of inferred template counts within each repertoire. A later analysis computed generation probabilities with a VDJ recombination model fitted to out-of-frame rearrangements, and checked the results against IGoR. Hypergeometric tests were used in a later analysis to score TCR-TCR, TCR-HLA and TCR-CMV co-occurrence, with a repertoire-size bias correction applied to the TCR pairs. False discovery rates were estimated in a later analysis by permuting HLA or CMV assignments 20 times. In a later analysis, co-occurring TCRs were grouped with DBSCAN, and TCRdist sequence similarity was added when clustering was performed within HLA-allele-positive subsets. For co-occurrence clustering, repertoires with fewer than 30,000 or more than 120,000 public chains were excluded, along with five or six repertoires with anomalous nucleotide sharing. TCRdb took this table from immuneACCESS and kept in-frame rearrangements with V and J called. Such tables lack part of the clones; where checked against another copy, unresolved V genes explain under half of the gap, and the rest is unexplained. V, J and clone size are those of that table, while D and trimming were read from the DNA. The sample table records 150,000 to 200,000 clones; approximately 75% of these occur just once. About 1.6% of the sample goes to the ten largest clones.

The V gene is TRBV6-5 and the J gene is TRBJ1-6; TRBD1 might be the D gene, on 6 matching bases. This TCR came from a girl aged 5-17 years in good health and CMV-seronegative. Sequenced: PBMCs. The nucleotides read TGTGCCAGCAGTTCCCTAACGGGGACATCGAATTCACCCCTCCACTTT. Its coded protein is CASSSLTGTSNSPLHF.